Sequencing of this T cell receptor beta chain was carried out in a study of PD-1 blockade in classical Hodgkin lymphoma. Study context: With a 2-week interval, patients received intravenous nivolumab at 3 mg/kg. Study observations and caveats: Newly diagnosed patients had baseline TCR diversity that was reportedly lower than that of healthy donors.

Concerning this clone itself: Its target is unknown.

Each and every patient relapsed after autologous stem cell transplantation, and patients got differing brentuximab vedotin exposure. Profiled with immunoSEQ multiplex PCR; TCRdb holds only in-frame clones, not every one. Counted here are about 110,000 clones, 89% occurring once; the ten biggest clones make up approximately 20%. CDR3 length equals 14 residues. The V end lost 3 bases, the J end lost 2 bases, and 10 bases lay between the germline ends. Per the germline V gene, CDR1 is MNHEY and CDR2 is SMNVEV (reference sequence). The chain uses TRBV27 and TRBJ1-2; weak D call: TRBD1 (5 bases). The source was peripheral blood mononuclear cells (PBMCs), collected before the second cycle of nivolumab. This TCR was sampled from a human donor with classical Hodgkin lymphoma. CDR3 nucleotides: TGTGCCAGCAGTTTCGGGACGGGGAACTATGGCTACACCTTC. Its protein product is CASSFGTGNYGYTF.